Here is one T cell receptor (beta chain) with its context. The germline V gene encodes CDR1 SGHNT and CDR2 YYREEE (reference sequence). The V and J ends lost 4 bases and 5 bases, in that order; junction bases with no gene match: 12. The CDR3 has 17 residues. This sample is drawn from a study of control samples from healthy donors and cancer patients. The method was immunoSEQ multiplex PCR; TCRdb's version includes in-frame clones alone and lacks a portion of them. Of about 69,000 clones detected, approximately 80% appear once; the ten largest clones hold 2.9%. This TCR derives from a woman between 45 and 65 years old with lung cancer. The material sequenced was PBMCs. The chain employs TRBV5-4 and TRBJ2-5, with 12 bases lining up with TRBD2. CDR3 in amino acids: CASSPGTSGSKSETQYF. As DNA, the CDR3 is TGTGCCAGCAGCCCCGGGACTAGCGGGTCCAAATCGGAGACCCAGTACTTC.